A selection of T cell receptor beta chains follows, all from one sample in a study of blood T cell repertoires in COVID-19. Produced via immunoSEQ multiplex PCR; TCRdb's table is partial and in-frame only. Of approximately 480,000 clones in the sample, around 90% were seen once. Sequencing input: PBMCs or T cells enriched from blood (not recorded which). These receptors were obtained from a woman aged 18-29 years who had recovered from COVID-19. The CDR3 runs from the conserved cysteine through the conserved F or W. A D gene is named only where the DNA matches it firmly. Rows may omit the clone size; those that give it use once, few, many or a size class.

v_gene	d_gene	j_gene	abundance	CDR3aa	CDR3nt
TRBV14	.	TRBJ1-1	.	CASSQVDRRPFF	TGTGCCAGCAGCCAAGTTGACAGGCGGCCTTTCTTT
TRBV12-3/TRBV12-4	TRBD1	TRBJ1-2	.	CASTPDRNYGYTF	TGTGCCAGCACCCCGGACAGGAACTATGGCTACACCTTC
TRBV3-1/TRBV3-2	.	TRBJ2-7	.	CASSLTRSYEQYF	TGTGCCAGCAGTCTTACTCGTTCCTACGAGCAGTACTTC
TRBV19	.	TRBJ1-5	.	CASSMIGGMGQPQHF	TGTGCCAGTAGTATGATTGGGGGCATGGGTCAGCCCCAGCATTTT
TRBV30	TRBD1	TRBJ1-5	.	CAWSAGQSNQPQHF	TGTGCCTGGAGTGCGGGACAGAGCAATCAGCCCCAGCATTTT
TRBV7-9	TRBD2	TRBJ2-3	few	CASSSRLAGATDTQYF	TGTGCCAGCAGCTCCAGACTAGCGGGGGCGACAGATACGCAGTATTTT
TRBV6-5	TRBD1	TRBJ2-7	.	CASSLTGGYPYEQYF	TGTGCCAGCAGTCTTACAGGGGGCTATCCCTACGAGCAGTACTTC
TRBV4-1	.	TRBJ2-5	.	CASRGAVGTQYF	TGCGCCAGCAGGGGGGCTGTGGGGACCCAGTACTTC
TRBV18	TRBD1	TRBJ2-7	.	CASSPNRGLPYEQYF	TGTGCCAGCTCACCTAACAGGGGGCTTCCATACGAGCAGTACTTC
TRBV6-5	TRBD2	TRBJ2-1	.	CASSGLAGGQGEFF	TGTGCCAGCAGCGGGTTAGCGGGGGGCCAGGGGGAGTTCTTC
TRBV10-3	.	TRBJ1-4	.	CAISEPRGGDTTNEKLFF	TGTGCCATCAGTGAGCCCCGGGGGGGGGATACAACTAATGAAAAACTGTTTTTT
TRBV5-1	TRBD2	TRBJ2-5	.	CASKRGEGETQYF	TGCGCCAGCAAGCGGGGGGAGGGCGAGACCCAGTACTTC
TRBV5-6	.	TRBJ1-1	.	CASSLVRNTEAFF	TGTGCCAGCAGCTTGGTTAGAAACACTGAAGCTTTCTTT
TRBV29-1	.	TRBJ2-3	.	CSVCWGGTDTQYF	TGCAGCGTTTGTTGGGGGGGCACAGATACGCAGTATTTT
TRBV6-5	.	TRBJ1-2	.	CASRDPGRGGYTF	TGTGCCAGCAGGGACCCGGGGAGAGGTGGCTACACCTTC
TRBV15	.	TRBJ1-3	.	CATSISVDSGNTIYF	TGTGCCACCAGCATCTCCGTAGATTCTGGAAACACCATATATTTT
TRBV6-5	.	TRBJ1-3	.	CASTGDGYTIYF	TGTGCCAGCACAGGGGACGGATACACCATATATTTT
TRBV3-1/TRBV3-2	TRBD2	TRBJ2-1	.	CASSPLREAGGPDEQFF	TGTGCCAGCAGCCCCCTCAGGGAAGCGGGGGGGCCGGATGAGCAGTTCTTC
TRBV12-3/TRBV12-4	.	TRBJ2-5	.	CASSLARETQYF	TGTGCCAGCAGTTTAGCCCGAGAGACCCAGTACTTC
TRBV28	.	TRBJ1-1	once	CASSLVPRDGNTEAFF	TGTGCCAGCAGTTTGGTACCCCGAGATGGGAACACTGAAGCTTTCTTT
TRBV10-3	TRBD1	TRBJ2-3	.	CAISTTGGSTDTQYF	TGTGCCATCAGTACGACAGGGGGCAGCACAGATACGCAGTATTTT
TRBV6-4	TRBD1	TRBJ1-1	.	CASSAFGQGGTEAFF	TGTGCCAGCAGTGCCTTCGGACAGGGAGGCACTGAAGCTTTCTTT
TRBV6-5	.	TRBJ1-3	.	CASSYSSGNTIYF	TGTGCCAGCAGTTACTCATCGGGAAACACCATATATTTT
TRBV6-5	.	TRBJ2-2	.	CASTGMAGELFF	TGTGCCAGCACAGGGATGGCCGGGGAGCTGTTTTTT
TRBV2	TRBD1	TRBJ1-2	few	CASSINRGIESYTF	TGTGCCAGCAGTATCAACAGGGGAATCGAGAGCTACACCTTC